This TCR beta chain is drawn from a study of human T cells and chemical hapten exposure (dated by TCRdb to about 2021). Looking at the study overall: For sensitization, 2% DPC in acetone was applied to a roughly 2 cm by roughly 2 cm area of upper inner arm skin. Patients additionally received weekly therapeutic DPC doses to the scalp throughout the approximately 25-week study period. Patch testing on the upper back used Finn chambers containing 0.01% DPC, with scoring done after 6 days according to International Contact Dermatitis Research Group standards. Most of the patients in the cohort were female, and the cohort covered alopecia areata with under or over 50% scalp involvement, alopecia totalis and alopecia universalis. The libraries were sequenced as a pool, and the TCR yield per sample differed mostly because of small variations in library volumes within the pool. In alopecia patients, the study followed how the peripheral blood TCR repertoire changed in vivo over primary and secondary sensitization to diphenylcyclopropenone (DPC), a hapten. Blood samples were taken from patients before sensitization (week 0) and at 2, 6 and about 24 weeks after DPC sensitization. Some 29 alopecia patients gave blood for TCR sequencing at one to four time points (pre-sensitization, 2, 6 and 24 weeks). The study at large found these results: Patch test score was positively correlated with the number of PT1 expanded TCRs, with significance at thresholds 8, 16 and 32 but not at 4. Alopecia, a presumed autoimmune disease, was present in all patients, so the immune response of the patients might differ from that of healthy individuals. DPC sensitization did not change the number of TCRs with a frequency above 1 in 1000, and there was no evidence of changes in global repertoire structure. Significantly more large CDR3 similarity clusters were formed by expanded TCRs than by pre-sensitization or healthy control sets, consistent with antigen-driven responses. Repeated subsampling changed both the strength of the expansion versus patch-test correlation and the threshold at which the correlation became significant.

According to the study, the label for this sample's time point signals: patch test 1, 2 weeks after DPC sensitization. The sample's treatment or condition label, decoded: therapeutic diphenylcyclopropenone sensitization with weekly scalp DPC. Blood at each patch-test visit was drawn before the patch test was applied. Eligible patients were aged 18 to 70, diagnosed with alopecia, deemed suitable for DPC therapy, and excluded if pregnant. Total RNA was isolated from unfractionated whole blood collected in Tempus Blood RNA tubes. The library was generated by RACE. Sequencing was carried out with a NextSeq 500. During library preparation, unique molecular identifiers were attached to individual cDNA molecules so that TCRs could be counted quantitatively and reproducibly. For every blood RNA sample, sequencing covered both the TCR alpha and TCR beta chains. Per the authors' processing: The median number of TCRs per sample was over 85,000, ranging from 23,224 to 690,600. The Decombinator software suite was used to annotate V, J and CDR3 in the TCR reads. Every sample was subsampled to the same number of TCRs (28,000) for the PS versus PT1 abundance plots. TCRs were defined as expanded if absent before sensitization and observed at least eight times at the 2-week time point. TCRdb trimmed the raw reads at Q25, called clones with MiXCR and kept productive beta chains. One record per CDR3 amino acid sequence lists the most common genes and DNA. Clone size and V and J calls follow TCRdb, not the original study. This sample is represented by tens of thousands of distinct CDR3 sequences; 7% to 10% of them were singletons. The ten largest clonotypes hold roughly 13% of the sample.

Taken from the germline V gene, the CDR1 and CDR2 loops are MDHEN and SYDVKM. V loses 6 bases of germline sequence and J loses 4 bases, and the interval between the two ends is 10 bases. From the cysteine through the phenylalanine, the CDR3 covers 13 amino acids. CDR3 DNA is the only sequence kept; it has 39 bases, read in frame from the first base. This clonotype was seen more than once but under ten times. The antigen this receptor binds is unknown. Per-base qualities were not stored, and no clone one base away is much larger. The source of this sequence is a woman aged 35 to 49 with alopecia areata. Some clones in this sample may be carry-over from other donors' samples. The specimen comprised whole blood, sampled in connection with sensitization to the hapten diphenylcyclopropenone (DPC). The chain couples TRBV28 to TRBJ1-5, with the D gene not clear enough to name. The nucleotides read TGTGCCAGCAGCCTTAACACGAATCAGCCCCAGCATTTT. Translated, this gives CASSLNTNQPQHF. With all but the CDR3 taken from the reference TRBV28 and TRBJ1-5 genes, the full variable domain is: DVKVTQSSRYLVKRTGEKVFLECVQDMDHENMFWYRQDPGLGLRLIYFSYDVKMKEKGDIPEGYSVSREKKERFSLILESASTNQTSMYLCASSLNTNQPQHFGDGTRLSIL.